This T cell receptor beta chain was observed in a study of CD8+CD57+ T cells in acquired aplastic anemia. The wider study: Recorded DNA amounts for sorted CD4+ and CD8+ cells had an average of approximately 3.2 ug. Study-wide findings and caveats: Patients versus controls showed no significant CD8+ Simpson's diversity difference. The study identified 25 to 30 CD8+ CDR3 sequences shared by patients and controls.

Of note for this clonotype: The antigen is unknown.

This CDR3 comprises 13 residues. Per the germline V gene, CDR1 is DFQATT and CDR2 is SNEGSKA (reference sequence). V was trimmed by 6 bases and J by 7 bases, leaving 18 bases between them. The study profiled TCR beta VDJ and CDR3 using genomic DNA as template. Each CDR3 protein gets one entry after TCRdb re-called the reads with MiXCR. The table records under 350,000 distinct CDR3 sequences, 56% of them present only once. Patients sequenced had flow cytometry evidence of CD8+CD57+ cell expansion. All patients had severe acquired aplastic anemia. The rearrangement uses TRBV20-1 and TRBJ1-1, with D uncertain. The specimen sequenced was sorted CD4+, CD8+, or CD8+CD57+ T cells (not recorded which) from PBMCs. The TCR comes from a human donor with aplastic anemia. The CDR3 spells CSARLRELDEAFF. CDR3 sequence (DNA): TGCAGTGCGAGGTTGAGGGAGCTGGATGAAGCTTTCTTT.